This is a list of T cell receptor beta chains from one sample in a study of blood T cell repertoires in COVID-19. Only in-frame clones appear in the TCRdb table, and some are missing; sequencing was by immunoSEQ multiplex PCR. The sample lists about 160,000 clones; around four fifths were seen once. The material sequenced was peripheral blood. All receptors come from a woman older than 75 with acute or convalescent COVID-19. CDR3s include the opening cysteine and the closing phenylalanine or tryptophan. Each record gives: D gene, CDR3 length, clone size, J gene, V gene, CDR3 DNA, CDR3 protein. A D gene is named only where the DNA matches it firmly. A row's size may be missing; if present it is once, few, many or a size class.

TRBD1 16 once TRBJ1-1 TRBV27 TGTGCCAGCAGTTGGGACAGGGGTCCCGCGGGGACTGAAGCTTTCTTT CASSWDRGPAGTEAFF
NA 14 NA TRBJ1-1 TRBV9 TGTGCCAGCAGCGGGTACGGGGGGAACACTGAAGCTTTCTTT CASSGYGGNTEAFF
NA 12 NA TRBJ2-1 TRBV5-1 TGCGCCAGCAGGACTGACTCGAATGAGCAGTTCTTC CASRTDSNEQFF
NA 16 NA TRBJ2-3 TRBV9 TGTGCCAGCAGCATCGGTGGGGGGGGCAGCACAGATACGCAGTATTTT CASSIGGGGSTDTQYF
NA 12 NA TRBJ1-2 TRBV5-6 TGTGCCAGCAGCTTTGACCCAGGGGGCTACACCTTC CASSFDPGGYTF
TRBD1 14 NA TRBJ1-5 TRBV2 TGTGCCAGCAGGCTTTCGACAGGGAATCAGCCCCAGCATTTT CASRLSTGNQPQHF
TRBD2 16 once TRBJ2-3 TRBV7-2 TGTGCCAGCAGCCCCCGCGGGAGCGGTTCCACAGATACGCAGTATTTT CASSPRGSGSTDTQYF
TRBD1 16 NA TRBJ1-4 TRBV10-3 TGTGCCAGCAGGGACAGGGGAGGCGCAACTAATGAAAAACTGTTTTTT CASRDRGGATNEKLFF
NA 14 NA TRBJ1-6 TRBV5-1 TGCGCCAGCAGCTTACAGGGCGCTAATTCACCCCTCCACTTT CASSLQGANSPLHF
NA 13 NA TRBJ2-1 TRBV30 TGTGCCTGGAGTGTAACTAATGGGGGCGTCCTGTTCTTC CAWSVTNGGVLFF
NA 15 NA TRBJ2-7 TRBV25-1 TGTGCCAGCAGCCCCTCTAGCGCCCCAACCTACGAGCAGTACTTC CASSPSSAPTYEQYF
TRBD2 12 NA TRBJ2-1 TRBV14 TGTGCCAGCAAAGACAGCGGGATTGAGCAGTTCTTC CASKDSGIEQFF
NA 12 once TRBJ2-1 TRBV7-8 TGTGCCAGCAGCTCCCAATACAGCGAGCAGTTCTTC CASSSQYSEQFF
NA 16 NA TRBJ2-7 TRBV15 TGTGCCACCAGCAGACTCCGGGGGCGGGGGAACTCCGAGCAGTACTTC CATSRLRGRGNSEQYF
TRBD2 16 NA TRBJ2-1 TRBV7-9 TGTGCCAGCAGTTTCACTAGCGGGATTCTCGGCAATGAGCAGTTCTTC CASSFTSGILGNEQFF
NA 14 NA TRBJ2-7 TRBV28 TGTGCCAGCAGACTTTCGTATCTCTCCTACGAGCAGTACTTC CASRLSYLSYEQYF
TRBD2 18 once TRBJ2-2 TRBV7-9 TGTGCCAGCAGCGCCCTGACTAGCGGGAGAGGGAACACCGGGGAGCTGTTTTTT CASSALTSGRGNTGELFF
NA 10 NA TRBJ1-1 TRBV12-3/TRBV12-4 TGTGCCAGCGGGAGGACTGAAGCTTTCTTT CASGRTEAFF
TRBD1 16 NA TRBJ2-1 TRBV9 TGTGCCAGCAGCCCCCCAGGGGGAAGCTCCTACAATGAGCAGTTCTTC CASSPPGGSSYNEQFF
TRBD2 16 NA TRBJ2-2 TRBV5-1 TGCGCCAGCAGCTCTCTAGCGGGAATCGACACCGGGGAGCTGTTTTTT CASSSLAGIDTGELFF
NA 15 NA TRBJ1-1 TRBV5-5 TGTGCCAGCAGCTTGGTCGGAGGGCTGAACACTGAAGCTTTCTTT CASSLVGGLNTEAFF
NA 13 NA TRBJ2-7 TRBV5-5 TGTGCCAGCAGCTTCTTCCAGCCGGGTGAGCAGTACTTC CASSFFQPGEQYF
NA 15 NA TRBJ2-2 TRBV5-1 TGCGCCAGCAGCTTGGCCTTCCGGTCGGCCGGGGAGCTGTTTTTT CASSLAFRSAGELFF
NA 13 NA TRBJ1-1 TRBV5-5 TGTGCCAGCAGCTTGCAGGGCAGCACTGAAGCTTTCTTT CASSLQGSTEAFF
NA 13 once TRBJ1-5 TRBV11-2 TGTGCCAGCAGCTTCAGGGATAATCAGCCCCAGCATTTT CASSFRDNQPQHF
TRBD2 16 NA TRBJ2-5 TRBV12-5 TGTGCTAGTGGTTTACCTAGACTAGCGGGAGGGGAGACCCAGTACTTC CASGLPRLAGGETQYF
TRBD2 14 NA TRBJ2-3 TRBV6-6 TGTGCCAGCAGTTGGACTAGCGGCACAGATACGCAGTATTTT CASSWTSGTDTQYF
TRBD1 15 NA TRBJ1-1 TRBV5-1 TGCGCCAGCAGCCCGGACAGGGAGGGTTACACTGAAGCTTTCTTT CASSPDREGYTEAFF
NA 14 NA TRBJ1-3 TRBV5-1 TGCGCCAGCAGCACCCAGGGTTCGGGAAACACCATATATTTT CASSTQGSGNTIYF
NA 15 NA TRBJ2-7 TRBV4-1 TGCGCCAGCAGCCAAGATGGGCGGGGAGGCCTCGAGCAGTACTTC CASSQDGRGGLEQYF
TRBD1 15 NA TRBJ1-1 TRBV28 TGTGCCAGCAGTACACAGGGGGCGGGGAACACTGAAGCTTTCTTT CASSTQGAGNTEAFF
TRBD1 14 NA TRBJ2-7 TRBV29-1 TGCAGCGTTGACACAGGGGGCCGGGCCTACGAGCAGTACTTC CSVDTGGRAYEQYF
TRBD2 16 NA TRBJ2-1 TRBV4-1 TGCGCCAGCAGCCAAGATCCCAGCGGGGGGTACAATGAGCAGTTCTTC CASSQDPSGGYNEQFF
NA 18 many TRBJ2-5 TRBV14 TGTGCCAGCAGCCAAGCCATTGGGGACAATTTTTTACAAGAGACCCAGTACTTC CASSQAIGDNFLQETQYF
NA 15 NA TRBJ2-3 TRBV6-5 TGTGCCAGCCGAGGGACAGCGGGTTTCACAGATACGCAGTATTTT CASRGTAGFTDTQYF
NA 15 NA TRBJ1-4 TRBV28 TGTGCCAGCAGCCCTGGGGGGACCCGGGTTGAAAAACTGTTTTTT CASSPGGTRVEKLFF
TRBD2 15 NA TRBJ2-2 TRBV13 TGTGCCAGCAGCTCCTCGGGGGGGGCCGCCGGGGAGCTGTTTTTT CASSSSGGAAGELFF
NA 12 NA TRBJ2-3 TRBV6-5 TGTGCCAGCAGGCGAGGCACAGATACGCAGTATTTT CASRRGTDTQYF
NA 14 NA TRBJ2-3 TRBV5-5 TGTGCCAGCAGCCAGGTGGGGGGTACAGATACGCAGTATTTT CASSQVGGTDTQYF
TRBD2 19 many TRBJ2-2 TRBV7-9 TGTGCCAGCAGCCCCCAGGAAGGGCTAGCGGGGTGGAACACCGGGGAGCTGTTTTTT CASSPQEGLAGWNTGELFF
NA 14 NA TRBJ1-1 TRBV9 TGTGCCAGCAGCGCTACTACGGGGAACACTGAAGCTTTCTTT CASSATTGNTEAFF
TRBD2 14 NA TRBJ2-1 TRBV4-3 TGCGCCAGCAGCCAAAGCGGGAGAGGCGATGAGCAGTTCTTC CASSQSGRGDEQFF
NA 17 NA TRBJ1-1 TRBV5-1 TGCGCCAGCAGCTCAGGATCTTATGGCCCCGCAGGGGTCCAAGCTTTCTTT CASSSGSYGPAGVQAFF
NA 18 NA TRBJ2-4 TRBV19 TGTGCCAGTAGTATAGATGCCCCCCTGGTGGACACCAAAAACATTCAGTACTTC CASSIDAPLVDTKNIQYF